Each of the 4 T cell receptor beta chains below was sequenced from the same sample in a study of response to subunit inactivated influenza vaccine. TCRdb reprocessed the RT-PCR reads with MiXCR, giving one entry per CDR3 protein. The sample contains approximately 230,000 distinct CDR3 sequences, more than 10% of which appear only once. This specimen was non-naive T cells sorted from PBMCs, taken approximately 15 days before vaccination. These receptors originate from a man in his fifties who received an inactivated influenza vaccine.

Many counts were recorded for this clonotype. The rearrangement joins TRBV20-1 to TRBJ2-7; D is uncertain. This CDR3 has 14 amino acids. CDR1 is DFQATT and CDR2 is SNEGSKA in the germline V gene (reference sequence). Trimming stripped 3 bases from V and 4 bases from J, with 16 bases between. The CDR3 nucleotides read TGCAGTGCTAGGGCCAATCCCAAAGGGTACGAGCAGTACTTC. It yields the protein CSARANPKGYEQYF.

This clonotype was detected ten times or more. The rearrangement uses TRBV20-1 and TRBJ1-6; 7 bases line up with TRBD1. J gave up 7 bases and V 2 bases, and 8 bases lay outside the gene matches. This CDR3 comprises 15 residues. Looked up from germline, CDR1 is DFQATT and CDR2 is SNEGSKA (reference sequence). The CDR3 nucleotides are TGCAGTGCTAGAACGAAGACAGGGAGAAATTCACCCCTCCACTTT. Its protein product is CSARTKTGRNSPLHF.

Ten or more counts support this clonotype. This chain joins TRBV7-2 and TRBJ2-1; D perhaps matches TRBD2 (5 bases). Germline loops: CDR1 SGHTA, CDR2 FQGNSA. The CDR3 runs to 15 residues. V dropped 2 bases and J dropped 5 bases, with 13 bases sitting between them. The CDR3 loop reads CASSLLAPQHNEQFF. CDR3 in DNA: TGTGCCAGCAGCTTACTAGCCCCCCAACACAATGAGCAGTTCTTC.

J is TRBJ2-1 and V is TRBV27; 15 bases agree with TRBD2. The germline V gene encodes CDR1 MNHEY and CDR2 SMNVEV (reference sequence). This CDR3 contains 15 residues. The V gene end was trimmed by 6 bases and the J gene end by 14 bases; junction bases not matched to a gene: 11. CDR3: CASSPIGLAGGPEFF. The CDR3 DNA sequence: TGTGCCAGCAGCCCAATCGGACTAGCGGGAGGGCCTGAGTTCTTC.